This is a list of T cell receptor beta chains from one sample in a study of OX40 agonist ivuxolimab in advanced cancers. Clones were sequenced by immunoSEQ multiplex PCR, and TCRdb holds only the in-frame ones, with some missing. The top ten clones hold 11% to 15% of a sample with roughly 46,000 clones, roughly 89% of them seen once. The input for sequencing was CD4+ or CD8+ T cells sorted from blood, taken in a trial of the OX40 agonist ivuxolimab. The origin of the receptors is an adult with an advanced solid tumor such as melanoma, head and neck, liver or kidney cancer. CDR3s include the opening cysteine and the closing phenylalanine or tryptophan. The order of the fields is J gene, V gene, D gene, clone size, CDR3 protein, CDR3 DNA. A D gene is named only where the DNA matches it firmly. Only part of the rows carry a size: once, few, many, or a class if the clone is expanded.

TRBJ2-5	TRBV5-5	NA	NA	CASRLFPTGSQETQYF	TGTGCCAGCAGACTATTTCCTACGGGGTCCCAAGAGACCCAGTACTTC
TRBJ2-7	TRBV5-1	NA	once	CASSLATVSSYEQYF	TGCGCCAGCAGCTTGGCGACAGTGAGCTCCTACGAGCAGTACTTC
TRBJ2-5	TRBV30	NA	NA	CAWSQGSPQETQYF	TGTGCCTGGAGCCAAGGTAGTCCGCAAGAGACCCAGTACTTC
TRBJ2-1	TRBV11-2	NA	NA	CASSPRNTYNEQFF	TGTGCCAGCAGCCCCCGCAACACTTACAATGAGCAGTTCTTC
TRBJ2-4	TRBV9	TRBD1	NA	CASSVVGGQGNIQYF	TGTGCCAGCAGCGTAGTCGGTGGACAGGGAAACATTCAGTACTTC
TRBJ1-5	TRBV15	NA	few	CATSRSNQPQHF	TGTGCCACCAGCAGAAGCAATCAGCCCCAGCATTTT
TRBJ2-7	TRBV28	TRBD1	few	CASSRGGTGGREQYF	TGTGCCAGCAGTCGAGGAGGGACAGGGGGCCGCGAGCAGTACTTC
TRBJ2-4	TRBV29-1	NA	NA	CSAIPQIAKNIQYF	TGCAGCGCAATACCACAGATAGCCAAAAACATTCAGTACTTC
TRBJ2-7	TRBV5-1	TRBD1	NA	CATSSGTGGFYEQYF	TGCGCCACCTCATCGGGGACAGGGGGCTTTTACGAGCAGTACTTC
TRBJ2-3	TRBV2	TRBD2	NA	CASRGLELTDTQYF	TGTGCCAGCAGAGGACTAGAACTCACAGATACGCAGTATTTT
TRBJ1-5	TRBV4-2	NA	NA	CASSQEETPGQPQHF	TGTGCCAGCAGCCAAGAGGAGACTCCCGGGCAGCCCCAGCATTTT
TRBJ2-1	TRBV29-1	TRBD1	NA	CSAQGGQGGNEQFF	TGCAGCGCTCAGGGGGGACAGGGAGGTAATGAGCAGTTCTTC
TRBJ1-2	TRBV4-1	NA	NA	CASSRQDRPDYGYTF	TGCGCCAGCAGCCGCCAGGACAGACCCGACTATGGCTACACCTTC
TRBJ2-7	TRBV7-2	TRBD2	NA	CASSLAGTSGPYEQYF	TGTGCCAGCAGCTTAGCGGGGACTAGCGGTCCCTACGAGCAGTACTTC
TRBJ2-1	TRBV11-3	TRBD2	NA	CASSLAGGTYNEQFF	TGTGCCAGCAGCTTAGCGGGAGGGACCTACAATGAGCAGTTCTTC
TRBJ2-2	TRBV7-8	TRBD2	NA	CASSEGLVVTGELFF	TGTGCCAGCAGCGAGGGACTAGTAGTAACCGGGGAGCTGTTTTTT
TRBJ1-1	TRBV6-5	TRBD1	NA	CASSYSDRGWSAEAFF	TGTGCCAGCAGTTACTCAGACAGGGGCTGGTCAGCTGAAGCTTTCTTT
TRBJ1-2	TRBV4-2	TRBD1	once	CASSQKTGQNYGYTF	TGTGCCAGCAGCCAAAAGACGGGACAGAACTATGGCTACACCTTC
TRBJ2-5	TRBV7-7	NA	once	CASSPSVAKEETQYF	TGTGCTAGCTCACCCTCCGTAGCGAAAGAAGAGACCCAGTACTTC
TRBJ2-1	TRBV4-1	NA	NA	CASSQDPDGYNEQFF	TGCGCCAGCAGCCAAGATCCGGACGGCTACAATGAGCAGTTCTTC
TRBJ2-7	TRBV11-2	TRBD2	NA	CASSLDRASGFYEQYF	TGTGCCAGCAGCTTAGATCGAGCTAGCGGGTTCTACGAGCAGTACTTC
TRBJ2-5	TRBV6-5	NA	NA	CASSYLGGAETQYF	TGTGCCAGCAGCTACCTAGGGGGTGCAGAGACCCAGTACTTC
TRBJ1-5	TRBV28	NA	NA	CASSLSRQYLHQPQHF	TGTGCCAGCAGTTTATCCCGACAGTACTTACATCAGCCCCAGCATTTT
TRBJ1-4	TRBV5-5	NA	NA	CASSLVGPTNEKLFF	TGTGCCAGCAGCTTGGTTGGGCCAACTAATGAAAAACTGTTTTTT
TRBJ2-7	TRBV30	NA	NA	CALTGTPGTYEQYF	TGTGCCTTAACCGGGACACCCGGGACCTACGAGCAGTACTTC
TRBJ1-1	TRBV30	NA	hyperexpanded	CAWSRPPNTEAFF	TGTGCCTGGAGTCGCCCCCCGAACACTGAAGCTTTCTTT
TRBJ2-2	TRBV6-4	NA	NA	CASQATQGGTGELFF	TGTGCCAGCCAAGCCACGCAGGGCGGCACCGGGGAGCTGTTTTTT
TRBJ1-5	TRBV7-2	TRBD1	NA	CASSLRQGANQPQHF	TGTGCCAGCAGCTTAAGACAGGGGGCAAATCAGCCCCAGCATTTT
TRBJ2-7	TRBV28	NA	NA	CASKIGANPIYEQYF	TGTGCCAGCAAGATAGGGGCCAACCCTATCTACGAGCAGTACTTC
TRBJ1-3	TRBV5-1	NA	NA	CASSLAGVGNTIYF	TGCGCCAGCAGCTTGGCTGGGGTTGGAAACACCATATATTTT
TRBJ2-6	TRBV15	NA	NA	CATSKQGTGANVLTF	TGTGCCACCAGCAAGCAGGGTACCGGGGCCAACGTCCTGACTTTC
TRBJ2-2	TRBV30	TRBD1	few	CACRGRRANAGELFF	TGTGCCTGCAGGGGGCGGCGAGCGAACGCCGGGGAGCTGTTTTTT
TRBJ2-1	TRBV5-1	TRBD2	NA	CASSLASGTGNEQFF	TGCGCCAGCAGCTTAGCTAGCGGAACGGGCAATGAGCAGTTCTTC
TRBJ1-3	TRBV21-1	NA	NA	CASSPRTGGARPPSGNTIYF	TGTGCCAGCAGCCCCCGGACCGGGGGGGCCAGGCCACCCTCTGGAAACACCATATATTTT
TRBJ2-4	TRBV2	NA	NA	CASSEALPAKNIQYF	TGTGCCAGCAGTGAAGCCTTGCCGGCCAAAAACATTCAGTACTTC
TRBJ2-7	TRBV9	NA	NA	CASSVGVSNREQYF	TGTGCCAGCAGCGTAGGGGTTAGTAATCGCGAGCAGTACTTC
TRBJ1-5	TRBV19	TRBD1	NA	CASSRLRDRDGQPQHF	TGTGCCAGTAGTAGACTCCGGGACAGGGACGGGCAGCCCCAGCATTTT
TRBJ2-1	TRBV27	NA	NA	CASSSDRSSYNEQFF	TGTGCCAGCAGTTCAGACAGGAGCTCCTACAATGAGCAGTTCTTC
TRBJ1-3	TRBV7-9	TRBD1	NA	CASSGQGRGNTIYF	TGTGCCAGCAGCGGACAGGGGCGAGGAAACACCATATATTTT
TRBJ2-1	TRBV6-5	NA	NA	CASNRGLTYNEQFF	TGTGCCAGCAATCGTGGCCTAACCTACAATGAGCAGTTCTTC